The present T cell receptor beta chain was sequenced within a study of regulatory T cells in long-lasting Graves disease. To make TCR beta libraries, researchers used iRepertoire HTBI primers and Arm-PCR of CDR3 regions. Per the original methods: Overall, samples carried around 60 TRBV and 14 TRBJ segments. TCRdb ran MiXCR on the multiplex PCR reads and lists one entry per CDR3 protein. TCRdb, rather than the study authors, made the V and J calls. Here the sample spans approximately 290,000 distinct CDR3 sequences, around 23% being singletons. Whole-study findings and limits: TCR diversity in persistent Graves' patients was below that of newly diagnosed ones.

This clonotype was found many times. The antigen remains unidentified. The time point was: persistent/refractory GD, antithyroid drugs over 5 years with positive TRAb. There was RNA extracted from PBMCs, and the TCR library was made from it. As a group, patients came from one endocrinology department in Xi'an, China. Sequenced here: peripheral blood mononuclear cells (PBMCs), sampled when the disease was refractory, from a patient treated with antithyroid drugs. This receptor was identified in a female donor with Graves disease.

Written as DNA, the CDR3 is TGTGCCAGCAGCTCCTCATCCATCACCGGGGAGCTGTTTTTT. Its translation: CASSSSSITGELFF. V and J are TRBV28 and TRBJ2-2; no firm D call. This CDR3 is built from 14 residues. The V gene lost 6 bases and the J gene lost 4 bases, with 12 bases spanning the gap. In germline, CDR1 is MDHEN, CDR2 SYDVKM.